The 13 T cell receptor beta chains in this list originate from one sample, sequenced in a study of cytomegalovirus exposure and HLA in healthy donors. The study ran its PCR with 60 Vbeta and 13 Jbeta primers. Data came from immunoSEQ multiplex PCR; TCRdb stores just in-frame clones and leaves some out. The repertoire holds approximately 200,000 clones, with under 80% as singletons. Source material: PBMCs. The origin of the receptors is a man between 25 and 39 years old in good health and CMV-seropositive.

This clone was counted once. V and J are TRBV11-1 and TRBJ1-2; D ambiguous. V lost 3 bases to trimming and J lost 8 bases, with 13 bases between them. The germline CDR1 and CDR2 sequences are SGHAT and FQDESV (reference sequence). CDR3 size: 13 residues. The CDR3 coding sequence is TGTGCCAGCAGCTTCCGCGGAGGGAAAGGCTACACCTTC. The encoded protein is CASSFRGGKGYTF.

This chain links TRBV7-2 with TRBJ2-7; the D gene is possibly TRBD2 (6 bases). This CDR3 spans 15 amino acids. CDR1 is SGHTA, CDR2 FQGNSA, per germline. Trimming shortened V by 1 base and J by 0 bases, and 10 bases separated the two germline ends. The CDR3 region has the DNA TGTGCCAGCAGCTTAGTAGCGGAAATCTCCTACGAGCAGTACTTC. Translation: CASSLVAEISYEQYF.

The chain recombines TRBV15 with TRBJ1-1; a weak D match, TRBD1 (5 bases). This CDR3 is built from 15 residues. The ends were cut back, 3 bases at V and 3 bases at J, with 14 bases in the middle. Germline V gene sequence: CDR1 LNHNV, CDR2 YYDKDF (reference sequence). As DNA, the CDR3 is TGTGCCACCAGCAGCCCATCCTCGGGGGACACTGAAGCTTTCTTT. This sequence encodes CATSSPSSGDTEAFF.

J is TRBJ2-2 and V is TRBV19; D unclear. Per the germline V gene, CDR1 is LNHDA and CDR2 is SQIVND (reference sequence). This CDR3 is 13 amino acids long. V lost 6 bases, J lost 5 bases, and 10 bases lay in between. CDR3 nucleotides: TGTGCCAGTAGGCGCCCCGAGACCGGGGAGCTGTTTTTT. It encodes CASRRPETGELFF.

CDR3 loop: CASSRNGGSYEQYF. The CDR3, as DNA: TGTGCCAGCAGCCGAAACGGGGGCTCCTACGAGCAGTACTTC. J is TRBJ2-7 and V is TRBV27, with D possibly TRBD2 on 6 matching bases. Germline lookup yields CDR1 MNHEY and CDR2 SMNVEV (reference sequence). The ends were cut back, 6 bases at V and 0 bases at J, with 12 bases in the middle. This CDR3 region has 14 residues.

The count of this clone is one. The rearrangement joins TRBV5-5 to TRBJ1-1; a weak D match, TRBD1 (5 bases). Trimming shortened V by 0 bases and J by 5 bases, and 11 bases separated the two germline ends. This CDR3 comprises 14 residues. Germline assignment: CDR1 SGHKS and CDR2 YYEKEE (reference sequence). CDR3 nucleotides: TGTGCCAGCAGCTTGGGGGGCGAAGGTACTGAAGCTTTCTTT. The encoded protein is CASSLGGEGTEAFF.

The J gene is TRBJ2-7, the V gene TRBV12-5; 7 bases map to TRBD2. Per germline, CDR1 LGHNT and CDR2 FRNRAP. The CDR3 has 16 amino acids. J was trimmed by 3 bases and V by 5 bases; bases with no gene match: 13. DNA for the CDR3: TGTGCTAGTGGTCTCCCCAGGGACGGGAGGCACTACGAGCAGTACTTC. Its protein product is CASGLPRDGRHYEQYF.

J is TRBJ2-3 and V is TRBV5-8, with 9 bases lining up with TRBD2. J was trimmed by 0 bases and V by 1 base; bases with no gene match: 6. Germline V gene data show CDR1 as SGHTS and CDR2 as YDEGEE. CDR3 size: 17 residues. CDR3 nucleotides: TGTGCCAGCAGCTTGAAGGTTCTAGCGGGGAGCACAGATACGCAGTATTTT. It translates to CASSLKVLAGSTDTQYF.

The rearrangement joins TRBV5-1 to TRBJ2-1, with TRBD1 matching over 11 bases. The CDR3 is 15 amino acids. Germline V lookup: CDR1 SGHRS, CDR2 YFSETQ. V shed 3 bases, J shed 8 bases, and the junction held 7 bases outside the gene matches. CDR3 nucleotides: TGCGCCAGCAGCTGGACGGGACAGGGGGTCGATGAGCAGTTCTTC. Translation: CASSWTGQGVDEQFF.

In the case of this clone: One end of the junction does not line up with germline, which may come from a read error. The chain is built from TRBV28 and TRBJ1-2; TRBD1 matches at 7 bases. CDR3 length: 13 amino acids. Germline loops: CDR1 MDHEN, CDR2 SYDVKM. CDR3 sequence: CASFRGANYGHTF. The CDR3 DNA reads as TGTGCCAGCTTCAGGGGGGCTAACTATGGCCACACCTTC.

This chain joins TRBV4-2 and TRBJ1-2; D is ambiguous. The CDR3 length is 14 residues. V lost 0 bases and J 2 bases, leaving 7 bases between the germline ends. Germline assignment: CDR1 LGHNA and CDR2 YNFKEQ. CDR3 amino acids: CASSQERLNYGYTF. The CDR3 DNA is TGTGCCAGCAGCCAAGAACGCCTAAACTATGGCTACACCTTC.

The V call is TRBV9, the J call TRBJ2-5; TRBD2 might be the D (5 bases). Germline lookup yields CDR1 SGDLS and CDR2 YYNGEE. The CDR3 sequence is 12 residues long. V was pared by 3 bases and J by 9 bases, with 12 bases between. The CDR3 DNA follows: TGTGCCAGCAGCGGGGTCTCAGCGGCCCAGTACTTC. Translation: CASSGVSAAQYF.

The rearrangement uses TRBV30 and TRBJ1-3; a possible D gene is TRBD1 (6 bases). The CDR3 extends over 15 amino acids. Germline CDR1 GTSNPN, CDR2 SVGIG (reference sequence). Trimming stripped 0 bases from V and 0 bases from J, with 9 bases between. The CDR3 loop is CAWSVLGASGNTIYF. The CDR3 DNA sequence: TGTGCCTGGAGTGTATTGGGGGCCTCTGGAAACACCATATATTTT.